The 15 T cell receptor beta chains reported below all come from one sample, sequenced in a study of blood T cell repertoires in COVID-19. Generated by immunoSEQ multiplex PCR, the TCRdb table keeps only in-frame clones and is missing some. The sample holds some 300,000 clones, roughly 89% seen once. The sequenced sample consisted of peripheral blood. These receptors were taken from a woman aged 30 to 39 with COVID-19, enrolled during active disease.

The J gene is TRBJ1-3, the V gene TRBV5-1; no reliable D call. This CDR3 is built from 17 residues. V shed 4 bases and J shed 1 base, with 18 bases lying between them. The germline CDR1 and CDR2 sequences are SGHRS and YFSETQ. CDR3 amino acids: CASSPSVEGLSGNTIYF. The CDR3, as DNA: TGCGCCAGCAGCCCCTCCGTAGAGGGTTTATCTGGAAACACCATATATTTT.

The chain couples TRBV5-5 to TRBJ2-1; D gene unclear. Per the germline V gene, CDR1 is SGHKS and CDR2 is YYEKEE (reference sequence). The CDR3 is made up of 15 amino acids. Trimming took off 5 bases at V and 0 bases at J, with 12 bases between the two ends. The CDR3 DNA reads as TGTGCCAGCAGTATTAGTGGTGACTCCTACAATGAGCAGTTCTTC. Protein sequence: CASSISGDSYNEQFF.

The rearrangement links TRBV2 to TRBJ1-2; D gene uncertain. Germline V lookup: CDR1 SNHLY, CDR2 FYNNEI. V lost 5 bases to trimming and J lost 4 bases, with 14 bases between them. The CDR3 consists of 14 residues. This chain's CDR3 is CASSNTGSSYGYTF. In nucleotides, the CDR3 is TGTGCCAGCAGTAATACCGGGTCCTCCTATGGCTACACCTTC.

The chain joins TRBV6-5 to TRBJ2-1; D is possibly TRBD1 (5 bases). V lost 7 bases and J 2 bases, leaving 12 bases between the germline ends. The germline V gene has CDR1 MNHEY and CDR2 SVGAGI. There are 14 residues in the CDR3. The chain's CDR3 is CASTSGSPYNEQFF. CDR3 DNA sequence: TGTGCCAGCACCTCAGGGTCCCCCTACAATGAGCAGTTCTTC.

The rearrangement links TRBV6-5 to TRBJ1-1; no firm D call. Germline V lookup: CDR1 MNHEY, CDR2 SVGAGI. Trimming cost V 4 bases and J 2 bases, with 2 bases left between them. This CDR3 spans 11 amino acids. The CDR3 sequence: CASSSNTEAFF. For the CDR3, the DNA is TGTGCCAGCAGTTCTAACACTGAAGCTTTCTTT.

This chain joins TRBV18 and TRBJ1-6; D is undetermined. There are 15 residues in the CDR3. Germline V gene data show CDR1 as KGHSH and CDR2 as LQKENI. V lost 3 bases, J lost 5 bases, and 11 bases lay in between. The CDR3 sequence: CASSPLKQNNSPLHF. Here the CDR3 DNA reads TGTGCCAGCTCACCCCTCAAACAAAATAATTCACCCCTCCACTTT.

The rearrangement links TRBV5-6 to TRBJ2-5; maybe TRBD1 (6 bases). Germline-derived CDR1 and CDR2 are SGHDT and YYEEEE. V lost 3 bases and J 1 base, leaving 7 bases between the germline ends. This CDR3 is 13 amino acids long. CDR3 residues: CASSWTAQETQYF. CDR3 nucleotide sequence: TGTGCCAGCAGCTGGACAGCCCAAGAGACCCAGTACTTC.

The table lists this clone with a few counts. The CDR3 coding sequence is TGTGCCAGCAGCGGATACAGGGGGGCCTCCTACAATGAGCAGTTCTTC. Protein sequence: CASSGYRGASYNEQFF. The chain is built from TRBV9 and TRBJ2-1; 8 nucleotides line up with TRBD1. Looked up from germline, CDR1 is SGDLS and CDR2 is YYNGEE. CDR3 size: 16 residues. V lost 3 bases to trimming and J lost 0 bases; unmatched junction nucleotides: 5.

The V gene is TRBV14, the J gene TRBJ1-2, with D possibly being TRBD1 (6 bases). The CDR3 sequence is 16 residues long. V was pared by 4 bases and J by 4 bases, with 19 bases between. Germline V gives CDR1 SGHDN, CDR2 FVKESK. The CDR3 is CASSPIGGGRLYGYTF. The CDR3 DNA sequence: TGTGCCAGCAGCCCCATTGGGGGGGGCAGGCTCTATGGCTACACCTTC.

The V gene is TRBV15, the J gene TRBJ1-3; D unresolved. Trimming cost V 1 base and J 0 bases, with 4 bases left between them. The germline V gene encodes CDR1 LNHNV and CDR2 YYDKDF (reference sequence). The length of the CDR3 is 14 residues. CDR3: CATSRGLSGNTIYF. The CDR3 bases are TGTGCCACCAGCAGAGGTCTCTCTGGAAACACCATATATTTT.

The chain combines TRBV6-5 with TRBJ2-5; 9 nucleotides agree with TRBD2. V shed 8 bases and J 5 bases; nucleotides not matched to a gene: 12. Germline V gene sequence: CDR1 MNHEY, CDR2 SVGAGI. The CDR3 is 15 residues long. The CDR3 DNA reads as TGTGCCAGCGGGTCAGCGGGGGGCCTTCGCGAGACCCAGTACTTC. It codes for CASGSAGGLRETQYF.

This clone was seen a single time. This CDR3 is CASSLGAATNEKLFF. The CDR3 DNA follows: TGTGCCAGCAGCCTAGGAGCCGCAACTAATGAAAAACTGTTTTTT. V is TRBV7-9 and J is TRBJ1-4; D not resolved. V was clipped by 5 bases and J by 0 bases, with 10 bases between them. This CDR3 is 15 amino acids long. Germline CDR1 reads SEHNR; CDR2 reads FQNEAQ (reference sequence).

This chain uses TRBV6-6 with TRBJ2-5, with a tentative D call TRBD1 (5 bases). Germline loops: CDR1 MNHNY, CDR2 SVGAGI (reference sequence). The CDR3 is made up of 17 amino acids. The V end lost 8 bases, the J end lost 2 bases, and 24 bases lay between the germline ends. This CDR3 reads CASCPRMKQAGQETQYF. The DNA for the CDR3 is TGTGCCAGCTGTCCCCGCATGAAACAGGCCGGGCAAGAGACCCAGTACTTC.

Here the CDR3 DNA reads TGTGCCAGCAGCCCCCATGACAGACTGAACACTGAAGCTTTCTTT. It yields the protein CASSPHDRLNTEAFF. The rearrangement links TRBV3-1 (or the pseudogene TRBV3-2) to TRBJ1-1; a weak D match, TRBD1 (5 bases). The CDR3 is 15 residues long. Germline CDR1 and CDR2: LGHDT and YNNKEL (reference sequence). The ends were cut back, 4 bases at V and 0 bases at J, with 12 bases in the middle.

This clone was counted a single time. Here the CDR3 reads CATSDPSYGYTF. In DNA, the CDR3 is TGTGCCACCAGTGATCCGTCCTATGGCTACACCTTC. The chain employs TRBV24-1 and TRBJ1-2, with no clear D. The CDR3 runs to 12 residues. The V end was cut by 3 bases, the J end by 4 bases, with 5 bases between. Germline values: CDR1 KGHDR, CDR2 SFDVKD.